This is a list of T cell receptor beta chains from one sample in a study of beta chain features in type 1 diabetes. Using immunoSEQ multiplex PCR, the repertoire was profiled, and TCRdb retains in-frame clones only, with some absent. The data contain 500,000 to 650,000 clones, around 12% of them singletons. The material sequenced was naive CD4+ T cells from blood. The receptors shown here come from a man aged 25 to 45 with type 1 diabetes. CDR3s include the opening cysteine and the closing phenylalanine or tryptophan. D genes are given only for firm matches. Not every row has a clone size; where given, it reads once, few, many or a size class.

V: TRBV25-1; D: -; size: few; J: TRBJ2-1; CDR3: CASSEYVGSSYNEQFF; DNA: TGTGCCAGCAGTGAATACGTAGGGAGCTCCTACAATGAGCAGTTCTTC
V: TRBV9; D: TRBD1; size: -; J: TRBJ1-2; CDR3: CASSPRQGMDYGYTF; DNA: TGTGCCAGCAGCCCGCGACAGGGAATGGACTATGGCTACACCTTC
V: TRBV6-6; D: -; size: few; J: TRBJ1-5; CDR3: CASSYVGGYQPQHF; DNA: TGTGCCAGCAGTTACGTGGGCGGATATCAGCCCCAGCATTTT
V: TRBV2; D: -; size: -; J: TRBJ2-7; CDR3: CASSQQGSPYEQYF; DNA: TGTGCCAGCAGTCAACAGGGTTCTCCCTACGAGCAGTACTTC
V: TRBV2; D: -; size: -; J: TRBJ1-5; CDR3: CAIGINQPQHF; DNA: TGTGCCATCGGGATTAATCAGCCCCAGCATTTT
V: TRBV11-3; D: -; size: -; J: TRBJ2-4; CDR3: CASSPGEAKNIQYF; DNA: TGTGCCAGCAGCCCAGGGGAAGCCAAAAACATTCAGTACTTC
V: TRBV6-1; D: TRBD1; size: few; J: TRBJ1-2; CDR3: CASSGPGQGKDYGYTF; DNA: TGTGCCAGCAGTGGCCCGGGACAGGGGAAGGACTATGGCTACACCTTC
V: TRBV20-1; D: TRBD1; size: few; J: TRBJ2-7; CDR3: CSAGDSHEQYF; DNA: TGCAGTGCGGGGGACAGCCACGAGCAGTACTTC
V: TRBV11-2; D: -; size: -; J: TRBJ2-5; CDR3: CASSFISKQETQYF; DNA: TGTGCCAGCAGCTTCATCAGCAAGCAAGAGACCCAGTACTTC
V: TRBV7-9; D: -; size: -; J: TRBJ1-1; CDR3: CASSLRGPDTEAFF; DNA: TGTGCCAGCAGCTTACGAGGACCAGACACTGAAGCTTTCTTT
V: TRBV6-1; D: -; size: -; J: TRBJ2-1; CDR3: CASDADTSYNEQFF; DNA: TGTGCCAGCGACGCGGACACCTCCTACAATGAGCAGTTCTTC
V: TRBV30; D: -; size: -; J: TRBJ2-3; CDR3: CAWSVLGGGGTDTQYF; DNA: TGTGCCTGGAGTGTACTGGGAGGGGGCGGCACAGATACGCAGTATTTT
V: TRBV9; D: -; size: -; J: TRBJ2-7; CDR3: CASSFRDDYEQYF; DNA: TGTGCCAGCAGCTTCCGGGACGACTACGAGCAGTACTTC
V: TRBV10-3; D: -; size: few; J: TRBJ2-3; CDR3: CAISESGGQTSRTDTQYF; DNA: TGTGCCATCAGTGAGTCGGGGGGACAGACTAGTAGGACAGATACGCAGTATTTT
V: TRBV5-1; D: -; size: few; J: TRBJ2-3; CDR3: CASSVGFQDTQYF; DNA: TGCGCCAGCAGCGTAGGGTTTCAAGATACGCAGTATTTT
V: TRBV6-6; D: -; size: -; J: TRBJ2-3; CDR3: CASSLPRTGTDTQYF; DNA: TGTGCCAGCAGCCTACCGAGGACGGGGACAGATACGCAGTATTTT
V: TRBV5-1; D: -; size: -; J: TRBJ1-1; CDR3: CASSLGVATEAFF; DNA: TGCGCCAGCAGCCTAGGGGTGGCCACTGAAGCTTTCTTT